The TCR beta chain described here comes from a study of post-analysis software for immune sequencing data. Study findings and constraints: Among five TRBV segments more frequent in patients than controls were TRBV5-6, TRBV5-1 and TRBV20-1. People with multiple sclerosis had a significantly lower normalized Chao1 diversity than controls did.

Germline V gives CDR1 SGHRS, CDR2 YFSETQ. The CDR3 consists of 16 residues. V trimming: 0 bases; J trimming: 4 bases; junction bases outside the gene matches: 6. Remarks on this clonotype: What it recognizes is unknown.

TCR beta cDNA libraries included unique molecular identifiers. The yield from approximately 1 to 10 million T cells was 500,000 or so cDNA molecules in total. From the PCR reads, TCRdb called clonotypes with MiXCR, one entry per CDR3 protein. The table shows about 460,000 distinct CDR3 sequences, with approximately 45% occurring only once. The genes are TRBV5-1 and TRBJ2-1; 8 nucleotides align to TRBD2. The TCR sequence derives from a girl aged 5-17 years with multiple sclerosis. The sequenced sample was blood. The CDR3 here is CASSLAEAGVYNEQFF. CDR3 sequence (DNA): TGCGCCAGCAGCTTGGCCGAAGCGGGAGTATACAATGAGCAGTTCTTC.